This T cell receptor (beta chain) came from a study of patients and donors after allogeneic stem cell transplantation (dated by TCRdb to about 2020). Only a few counts were recorded for this clonotype. There is no known antigen for this receptor. Base qualities are not at hand, and no much larger clone is one base apart. The library was obtained by RT-PCR. Sequencing instrument: NextSeq 550. Using fastp trimming at Q25 and MiXCR clonotype assembly, TCRdb reanalyzed the public sequencing data and kept in-frame beta chains. Entries are consolidated by CDR3 protein sequence, retaining the most common genes and DNA. The sample contains around 160,000 distinct CDR3 sequences, around 28% of them found a single time. Jointly, the top ten make up about 3.3% of the sample. Trimming leaves V shorter by 2 bases and J shorter by 7 bases, with the junction holding 2 bases beyond the gene matches. Sequences LGHDT (CDR1) and YNNKEL (CDR2) are obtained from the germline V gene (reference sequence). The CDR3 has 14 amino acids, counting the end cysteine and phenylalanine. CDR3 DNA is the only sequence kept; it has 42 bases, read in frame from the first base.

The chain is assembled from TRBV3-1 and TRBJ2-2, with 9 bases aligning to TRBD2. Sequenced sample: blood, either unsorted or a sorted T cell fraction (not recorded which). This TCR derives from a human donor who was either an allogeneic HSCT recipient or a stem cell or donor lymphocyte infusion donor (not recorded which). It is not recorded whose cells these are; they may come from a transplant donor. The CDR3 region has the sequence CASSQLAGVGELFF. The sequenced DNA is TGTGCCAGCAGCCAATTAGCGGGAGTCGGGGAGCTGTTTTTT.